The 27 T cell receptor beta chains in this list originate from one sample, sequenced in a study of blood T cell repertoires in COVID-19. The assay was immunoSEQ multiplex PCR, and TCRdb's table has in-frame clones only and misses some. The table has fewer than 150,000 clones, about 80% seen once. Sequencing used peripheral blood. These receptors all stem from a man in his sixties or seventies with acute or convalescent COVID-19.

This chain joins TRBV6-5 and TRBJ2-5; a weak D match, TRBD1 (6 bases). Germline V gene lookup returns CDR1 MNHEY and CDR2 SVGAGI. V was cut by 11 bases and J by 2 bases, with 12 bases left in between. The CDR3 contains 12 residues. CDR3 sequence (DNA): TGTGCCGTTCACGACAGGCAAGAGACCCAGTACTTC. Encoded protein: CAVHDRQETQYF.

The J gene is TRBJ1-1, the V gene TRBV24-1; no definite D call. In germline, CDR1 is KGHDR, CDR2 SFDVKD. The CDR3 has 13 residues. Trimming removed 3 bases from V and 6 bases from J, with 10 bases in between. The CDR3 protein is CATSDPGSSEAFF. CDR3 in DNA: TGTGCCACCAGTGATCCCGGGAGTTCTGAAGCTTTCTTT.

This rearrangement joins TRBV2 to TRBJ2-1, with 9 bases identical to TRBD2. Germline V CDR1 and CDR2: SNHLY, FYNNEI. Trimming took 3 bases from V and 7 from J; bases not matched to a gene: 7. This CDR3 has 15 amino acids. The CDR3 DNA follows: TGTGCCAGCAGTGAGAGCGGGAGGCCGGGGAATGAGCAGTTCTTC. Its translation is CASSESGRPGNEQFF.

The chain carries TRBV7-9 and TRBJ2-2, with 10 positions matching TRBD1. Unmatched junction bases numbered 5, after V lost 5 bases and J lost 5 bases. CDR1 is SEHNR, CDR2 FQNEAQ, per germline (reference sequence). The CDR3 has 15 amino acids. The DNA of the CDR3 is TGTGCCAGCAGCGGGTGGACAGGGGGGACCGGGGAGCTGTTTTTT. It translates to CASSGWTGGTGELFF.

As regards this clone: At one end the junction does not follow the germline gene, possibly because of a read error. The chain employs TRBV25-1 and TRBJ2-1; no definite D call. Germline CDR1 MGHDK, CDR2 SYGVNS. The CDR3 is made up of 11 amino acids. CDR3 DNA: TGTGCCAGCAGTGCCTATAATGAGCAGTTCTTC. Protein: CASSAYNEQFF.

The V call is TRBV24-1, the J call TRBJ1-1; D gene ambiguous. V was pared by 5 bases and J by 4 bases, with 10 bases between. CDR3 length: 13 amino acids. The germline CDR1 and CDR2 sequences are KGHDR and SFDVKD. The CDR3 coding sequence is TGTGCCACCAGTGCTACTTCGGGCACTGAAGCTTTCTTT. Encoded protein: CATSATSGTEAFF.

For the CDR3, the DNA is TGTGCCAGCAGTGAACAGAATGAAAAACTGTTTTTT. This translates into CASSEQNEKLFF. V gene TRBV2 combines with J gene TRBJ1-4; D gene ambiguous. The CDR3 contains 12 residues. Germline values: CDR1 SNHLY, CDR2 FYNNEI. V dropped 2 bases and J dropped 5 bases, with 3 bases sitting between them.

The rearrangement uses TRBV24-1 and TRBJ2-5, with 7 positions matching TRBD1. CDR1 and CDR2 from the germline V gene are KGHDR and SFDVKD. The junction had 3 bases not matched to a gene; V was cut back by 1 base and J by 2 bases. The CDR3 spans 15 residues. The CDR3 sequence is CATSDLTGVQETQYF. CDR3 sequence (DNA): TGTGCCACCAGTGATTTAACAGGGGTGCAAGAGACCCAGTACTTC.

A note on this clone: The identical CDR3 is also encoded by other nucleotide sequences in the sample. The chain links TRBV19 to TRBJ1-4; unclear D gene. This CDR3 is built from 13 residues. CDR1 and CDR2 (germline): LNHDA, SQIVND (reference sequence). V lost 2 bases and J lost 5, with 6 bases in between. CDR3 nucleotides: TGTGCCAGTAGTATAACAGCCAATGAAAAACTGTTTTTT. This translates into CASSITANEKLFF.

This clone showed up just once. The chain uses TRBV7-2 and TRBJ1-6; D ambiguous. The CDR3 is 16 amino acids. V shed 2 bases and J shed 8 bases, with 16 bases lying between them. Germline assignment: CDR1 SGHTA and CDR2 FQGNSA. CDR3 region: CASSLNSPGLYSPLHF. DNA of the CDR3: TGTGCCAGCAGCTTAAACAGCCCCGGCTTGTATTCACCCCTCCACTTT.

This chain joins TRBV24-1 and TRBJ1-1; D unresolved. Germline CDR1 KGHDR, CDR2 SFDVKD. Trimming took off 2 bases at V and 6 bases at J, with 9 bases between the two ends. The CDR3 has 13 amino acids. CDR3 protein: CATSDSLGAEAFF. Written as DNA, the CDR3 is TGTGCCACCAGTGATTCACTGGGCGCTGAAGCTTTCTTT.

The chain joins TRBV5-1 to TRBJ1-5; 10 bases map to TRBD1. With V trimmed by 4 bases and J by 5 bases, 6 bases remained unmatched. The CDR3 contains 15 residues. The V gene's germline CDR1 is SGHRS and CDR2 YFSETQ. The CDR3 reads CASSLTGGADQPQHF. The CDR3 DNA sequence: TGCGCCAGCAGCCTGACAGGGGGCGCGGATCAGCCCCAGCATTTT.

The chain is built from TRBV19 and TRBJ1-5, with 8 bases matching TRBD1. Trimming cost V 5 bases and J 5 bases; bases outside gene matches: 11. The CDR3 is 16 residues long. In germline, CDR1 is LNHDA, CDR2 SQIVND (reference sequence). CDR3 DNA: TGTGCCAGTAGTCCCACCGGGCAGGGGGCCCATCAGCCCCAGCATTTT. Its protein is CASSPTGQGAHQPQHF.

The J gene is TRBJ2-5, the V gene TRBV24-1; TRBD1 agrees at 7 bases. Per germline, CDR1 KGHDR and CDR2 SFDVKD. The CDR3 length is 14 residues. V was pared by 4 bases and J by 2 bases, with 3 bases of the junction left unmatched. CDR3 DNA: TGTGCCACCAGTGAGGGGACAGCACAAGAGACCCAGTACTTC. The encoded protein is CATSEGTAQETQYF.

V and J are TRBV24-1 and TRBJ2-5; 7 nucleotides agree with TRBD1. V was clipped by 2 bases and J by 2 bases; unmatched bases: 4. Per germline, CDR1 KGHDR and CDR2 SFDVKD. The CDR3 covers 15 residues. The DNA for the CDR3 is TGTGCCACCAGTGATTCCGGGACAGTACAAGAGACCCAGTACTTC. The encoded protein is CATSDSGTVQETQYF.

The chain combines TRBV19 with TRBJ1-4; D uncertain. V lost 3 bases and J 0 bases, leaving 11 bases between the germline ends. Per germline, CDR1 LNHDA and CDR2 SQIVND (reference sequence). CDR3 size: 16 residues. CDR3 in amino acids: CASSMRDFATNEKLFF. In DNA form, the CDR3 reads TGTGCCAGTAGTATGAGGGATTTTGCAACTAATGAAAAACTGTTTTTT.

For the CDR3, the DNA is TGTGCCAGCTCTCTCGGGACAGCAAACACTGAAGCTTTCTTT. Residues: CASSLGTANTEAFF. This chain connects TRBV18 to TRBJ1-1, with 7 bases that match TRBD1. The CDR3 consists of 14 residues. CDR1 and CDR2 from the germline V gene are KGHSH and LQKENI. J gave up 2 bases and V 6 bases, and 6 bases lay outside the gene matches. The full variable domain, in which reference TRBV18 and TRBJ1-1 provide the parts outside the CDR3, is NAGVMQNPRHLVRRRGQEARLRCSPMKGHSHVYWYRQLPEEGLKFMVYLQKENIIDESGMPKERFSAEFPKEGPSILRIQQVVRGDSAAYFCASSLGTANTEAFFGQGTRLTVV.

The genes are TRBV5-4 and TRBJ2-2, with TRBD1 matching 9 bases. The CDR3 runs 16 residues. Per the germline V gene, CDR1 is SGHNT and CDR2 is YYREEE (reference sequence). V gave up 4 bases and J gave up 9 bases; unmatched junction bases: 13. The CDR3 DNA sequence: TGTGCCAGCAGCGCATCTCCGGGACAGGGAAGGAGGGAGCTGTTTTTT. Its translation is CASSASPGQGRRELFF.

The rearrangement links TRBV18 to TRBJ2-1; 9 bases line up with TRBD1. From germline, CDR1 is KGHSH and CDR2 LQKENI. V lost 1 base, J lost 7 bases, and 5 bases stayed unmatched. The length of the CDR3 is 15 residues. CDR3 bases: TGTGCCAGCTCACCACGGGGACAGGGAGTGAATGAGCAGTTCTTC. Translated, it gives CASSPRGQGVNEQFF.

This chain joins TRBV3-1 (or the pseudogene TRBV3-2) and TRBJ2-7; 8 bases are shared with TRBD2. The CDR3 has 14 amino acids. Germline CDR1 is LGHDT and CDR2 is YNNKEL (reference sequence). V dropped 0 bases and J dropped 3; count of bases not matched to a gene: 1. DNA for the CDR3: TGTGCCAGCAGCCAAGAGCGGGAGGACTACGAGCAGTACTTC. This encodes CASSQEREDYEQYF.

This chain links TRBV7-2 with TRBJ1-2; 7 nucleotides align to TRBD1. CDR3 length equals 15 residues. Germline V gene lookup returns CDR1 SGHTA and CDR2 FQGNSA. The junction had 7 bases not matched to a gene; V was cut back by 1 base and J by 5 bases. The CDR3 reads CASSLGLGGLYGYTF. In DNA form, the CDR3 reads TGTGCCAGCAGCTTAGGTTTAGGGGGCTTGTATGGCTACACCTTC. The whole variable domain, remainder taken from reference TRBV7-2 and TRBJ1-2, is GAGVSQSPSNKVTEKGKDVELRCDPISGHTALYWYRQSLGQGLEFLIYFQGNSAPDKSGLPSDRFSAERTGGSVSTLTIQRTQQEDSAVYLCASSLGLGGLYGYTFGSGTRLTVV.

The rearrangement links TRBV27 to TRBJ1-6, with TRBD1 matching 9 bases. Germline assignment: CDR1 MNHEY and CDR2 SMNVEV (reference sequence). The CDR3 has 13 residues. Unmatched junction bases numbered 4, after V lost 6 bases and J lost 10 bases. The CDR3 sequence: CASRDRGKSPLHF. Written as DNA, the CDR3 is TGTGCCAGCAGGGACAGGGGAAAGTCACCCCTCCACTTT.

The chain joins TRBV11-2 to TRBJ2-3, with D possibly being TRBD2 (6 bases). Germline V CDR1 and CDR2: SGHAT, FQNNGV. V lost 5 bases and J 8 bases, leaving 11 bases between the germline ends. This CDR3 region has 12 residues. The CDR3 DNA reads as TGTGCCAGCAGCCGGACGGGAGTTACGCAGTATTTT. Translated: CASSRTGVTQYF.

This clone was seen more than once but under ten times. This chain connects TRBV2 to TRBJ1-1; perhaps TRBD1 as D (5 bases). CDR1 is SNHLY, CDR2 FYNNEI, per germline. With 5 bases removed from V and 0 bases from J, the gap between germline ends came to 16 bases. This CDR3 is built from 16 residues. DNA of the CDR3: TGTGCCAGCAGTACTGACAGATTTCAGGTGAACACTGAAGCTTTCTTT. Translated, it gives CASSTDRFQVNTEAFF.

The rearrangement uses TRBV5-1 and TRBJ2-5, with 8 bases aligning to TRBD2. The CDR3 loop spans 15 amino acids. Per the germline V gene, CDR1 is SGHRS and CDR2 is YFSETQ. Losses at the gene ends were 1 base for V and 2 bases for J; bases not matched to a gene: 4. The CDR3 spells CASSLNTGGQETQYF. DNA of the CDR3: TGCGCCAGCAGCTTGAATACGGGGGGGCAAGAGACCCAGTACTTC.

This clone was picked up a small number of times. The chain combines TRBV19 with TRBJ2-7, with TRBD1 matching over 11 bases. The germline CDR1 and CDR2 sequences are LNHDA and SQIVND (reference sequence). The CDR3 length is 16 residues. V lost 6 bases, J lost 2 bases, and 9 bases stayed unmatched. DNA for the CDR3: TGTGCCAGTAGCTCCCGGGACAGGGGGTACACCTACGAGCAGTACTTC. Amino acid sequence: CASSSRDRGYTYEQYF.

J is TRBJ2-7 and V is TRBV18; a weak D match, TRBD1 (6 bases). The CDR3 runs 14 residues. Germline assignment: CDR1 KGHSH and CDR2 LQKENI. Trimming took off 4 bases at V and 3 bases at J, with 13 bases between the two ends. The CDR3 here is CASSRNRAIYEQYF. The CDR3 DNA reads TGTGCCAGCTCACGAAACAGGGCCATCTACGAGCAGTACTTC.